This T cell receptor beta chain stems from a study of T cell responses to AZD1222 COVID-19 vaccine. Some clones are missing from TCRdb's copy, which holds only in-frame ones; the method was immunoSEQ multiplex PCR. The repertoire holds 95,000 to 150,000 clones, with approximately 90% as singletons. This clone was recorded only once. The CDR3 runs 15 residues. CDR1 is KGHSH, CDR2 LQKENI, per germline. V lost 6 bases and J lost 2, with 11 bases in between. The sequence derives from an adult in good health. The chain links TRBV18 to TRBJ2-6, with D tentatively TRBD1 (5 bases). The sequences come from peripheral blood, collected on day 0 of AZD1222 vaccination. The CDR3 nucleotides are TGTGCCAGCTCTCCTCAGGGAACTGGGGCCAACGTCCTGACTTTC. Residues: CASSPQGTGANVLTF.